A single count supports the clone carrying this T cell receptor beta chain. The source of the sample is a study of blood T cell repertoires in COVID-19. Trimming shortened V by 0 bases and J by 4 bases, and 16 bases separated the two germline ends. Germline V CDR1 and CDR2: MNHNY, SVGAGI (reference sequence). CDR3 length: 16 amino acids. This table comes from immunoSEQ multiplex PCR, and its TCRdb copy is limited to in-frame clones, with some not included. Of more than 250,000 clones in the sample, more than 75% were seen once. The sample was peripheral blood. The receptor was derived from a young woman who had recovered from COVID-19. The genes are TRBV6-6 and TRBJ2-7; TRBD2 is a possible D gene (5 bases). The CDR3 region has the DNA TGTGCCAGCAGTTACTCTACGAGGCGGGCGGAGTACGAGCAGTACTTC. As protein: CASSYSTRRAEYEQYF.